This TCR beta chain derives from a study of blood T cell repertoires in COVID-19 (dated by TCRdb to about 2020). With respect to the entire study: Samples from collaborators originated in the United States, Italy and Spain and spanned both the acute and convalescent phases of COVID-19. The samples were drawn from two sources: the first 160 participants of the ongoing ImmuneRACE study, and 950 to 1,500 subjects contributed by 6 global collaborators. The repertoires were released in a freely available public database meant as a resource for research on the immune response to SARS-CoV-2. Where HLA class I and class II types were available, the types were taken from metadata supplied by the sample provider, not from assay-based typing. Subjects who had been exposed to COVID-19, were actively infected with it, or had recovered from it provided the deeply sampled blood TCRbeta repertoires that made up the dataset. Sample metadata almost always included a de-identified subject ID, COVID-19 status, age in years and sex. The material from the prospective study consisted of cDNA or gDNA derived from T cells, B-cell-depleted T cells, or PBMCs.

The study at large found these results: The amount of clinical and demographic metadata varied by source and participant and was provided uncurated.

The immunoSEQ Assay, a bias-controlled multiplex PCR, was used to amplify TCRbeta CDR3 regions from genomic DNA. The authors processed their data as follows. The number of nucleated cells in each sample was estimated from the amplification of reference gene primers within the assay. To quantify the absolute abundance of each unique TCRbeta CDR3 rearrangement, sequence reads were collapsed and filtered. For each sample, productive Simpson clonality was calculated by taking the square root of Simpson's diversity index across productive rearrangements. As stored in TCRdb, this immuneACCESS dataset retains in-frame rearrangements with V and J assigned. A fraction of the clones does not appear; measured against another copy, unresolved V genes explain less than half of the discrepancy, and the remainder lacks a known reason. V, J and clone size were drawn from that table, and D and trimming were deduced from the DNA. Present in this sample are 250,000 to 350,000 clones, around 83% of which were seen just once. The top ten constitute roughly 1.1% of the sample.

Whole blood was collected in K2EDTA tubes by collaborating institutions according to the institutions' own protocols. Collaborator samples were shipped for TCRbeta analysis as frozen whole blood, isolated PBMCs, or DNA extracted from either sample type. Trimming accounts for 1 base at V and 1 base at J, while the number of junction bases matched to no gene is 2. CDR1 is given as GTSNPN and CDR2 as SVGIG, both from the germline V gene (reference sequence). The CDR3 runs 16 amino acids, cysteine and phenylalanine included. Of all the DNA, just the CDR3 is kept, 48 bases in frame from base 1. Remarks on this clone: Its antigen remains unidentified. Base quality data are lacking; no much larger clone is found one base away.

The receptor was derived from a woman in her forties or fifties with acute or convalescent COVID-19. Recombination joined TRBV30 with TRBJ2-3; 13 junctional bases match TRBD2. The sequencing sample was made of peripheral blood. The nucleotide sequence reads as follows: TGTGCCTGGAGTGCAACTAGCGGGAGGGGCACAGATACGCAGTATTTT. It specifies CAWSATSGRGTDTQYF.